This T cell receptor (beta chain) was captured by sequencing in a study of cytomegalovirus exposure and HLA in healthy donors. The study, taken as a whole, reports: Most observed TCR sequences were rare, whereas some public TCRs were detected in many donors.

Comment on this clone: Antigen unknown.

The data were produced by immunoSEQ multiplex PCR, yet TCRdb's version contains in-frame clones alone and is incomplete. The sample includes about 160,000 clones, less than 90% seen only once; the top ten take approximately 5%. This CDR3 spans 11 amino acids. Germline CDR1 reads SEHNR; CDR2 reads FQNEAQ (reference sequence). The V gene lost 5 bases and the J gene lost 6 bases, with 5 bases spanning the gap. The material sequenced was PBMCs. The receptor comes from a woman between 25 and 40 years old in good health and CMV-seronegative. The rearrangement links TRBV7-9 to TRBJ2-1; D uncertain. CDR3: CASSLTNEQFF. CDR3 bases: TGTGCCAGCAGCCTCACCAATGAGCAGTTCTTC.